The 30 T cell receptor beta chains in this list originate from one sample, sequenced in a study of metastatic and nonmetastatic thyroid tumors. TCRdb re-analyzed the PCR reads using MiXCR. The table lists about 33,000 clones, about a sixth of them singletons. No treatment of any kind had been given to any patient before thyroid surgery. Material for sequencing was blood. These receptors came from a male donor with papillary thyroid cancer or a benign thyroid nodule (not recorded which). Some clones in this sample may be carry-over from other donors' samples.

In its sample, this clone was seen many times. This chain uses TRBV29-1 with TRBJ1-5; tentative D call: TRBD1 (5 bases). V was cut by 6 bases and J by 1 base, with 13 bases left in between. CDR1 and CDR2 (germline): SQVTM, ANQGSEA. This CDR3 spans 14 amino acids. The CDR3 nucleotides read TGCAGCGTCCCAGGGTCTGAGAGCAATCAGCCCCAGCATTTT. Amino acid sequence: CSVPGSESNQPQHF.

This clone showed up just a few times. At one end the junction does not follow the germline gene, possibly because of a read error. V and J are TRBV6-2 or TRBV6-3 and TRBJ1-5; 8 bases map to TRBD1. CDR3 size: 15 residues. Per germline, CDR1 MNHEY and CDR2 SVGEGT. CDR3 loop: CASRTVTGDGQPQHF. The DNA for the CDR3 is TGTGCCAGCAGGACCGTGACAGGGGACGGTCAGCCCCAGCATTTC.

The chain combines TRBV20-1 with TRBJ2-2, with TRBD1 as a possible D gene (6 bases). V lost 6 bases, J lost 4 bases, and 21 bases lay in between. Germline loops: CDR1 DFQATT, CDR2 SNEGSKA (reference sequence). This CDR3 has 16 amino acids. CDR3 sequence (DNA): TGCAGTGCGTATTCATACTCCAGGGGAAGCACCGGGGAGCTGTTTTTT. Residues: CSAYSYSRGSTGELFF.

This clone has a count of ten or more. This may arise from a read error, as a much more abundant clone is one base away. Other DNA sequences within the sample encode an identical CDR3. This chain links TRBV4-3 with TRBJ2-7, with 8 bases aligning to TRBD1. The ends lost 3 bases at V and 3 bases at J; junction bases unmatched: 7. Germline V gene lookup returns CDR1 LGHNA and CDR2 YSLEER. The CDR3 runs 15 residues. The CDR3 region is CASSHILTGVYEQYF. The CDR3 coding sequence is TGCGCCAGCAGCCATATCCTGACAGGGGTCTACGAGCAGTACTTC.

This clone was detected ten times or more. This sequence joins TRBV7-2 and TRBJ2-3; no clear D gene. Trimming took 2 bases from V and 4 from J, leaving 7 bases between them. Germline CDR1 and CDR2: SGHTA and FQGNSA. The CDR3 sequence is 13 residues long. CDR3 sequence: CASSLQISDTQYF. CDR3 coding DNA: TGTGCCAGCAGCTTACAAATCTCAGATACGCAGTATTTT.

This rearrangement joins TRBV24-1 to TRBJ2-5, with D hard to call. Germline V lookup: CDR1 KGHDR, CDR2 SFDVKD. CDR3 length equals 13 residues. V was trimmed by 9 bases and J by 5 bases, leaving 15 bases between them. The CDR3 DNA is TGTGCCACCGCCGAAAGCCCCATGGAGACCCAGTACTTC. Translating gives CATAESPMETQYF.

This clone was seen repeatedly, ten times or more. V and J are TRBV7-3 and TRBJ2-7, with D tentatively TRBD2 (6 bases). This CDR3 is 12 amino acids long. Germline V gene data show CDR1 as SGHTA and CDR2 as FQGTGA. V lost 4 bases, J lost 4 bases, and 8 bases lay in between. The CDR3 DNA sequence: TGTGCCAGCAGCTACCGGGGGTACGAGCAGTACTTC. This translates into CASSYRGYEQYF.

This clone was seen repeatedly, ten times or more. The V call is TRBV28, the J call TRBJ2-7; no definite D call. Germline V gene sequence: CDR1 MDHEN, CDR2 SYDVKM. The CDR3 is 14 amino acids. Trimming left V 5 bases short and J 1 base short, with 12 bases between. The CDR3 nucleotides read TGTGCCAGCAGTATCTCCACAGTATCCTACGAGCAGTACTTC. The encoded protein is CASSISTVSYEQYF.

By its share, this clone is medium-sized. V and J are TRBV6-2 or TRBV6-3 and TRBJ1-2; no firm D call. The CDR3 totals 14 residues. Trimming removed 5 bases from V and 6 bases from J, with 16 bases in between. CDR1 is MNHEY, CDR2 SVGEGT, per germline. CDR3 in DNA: TGTGCCAGCAGTACTCCTAGAGAGGTAGATGGCTACACCTTC. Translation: CASSTPREVDGYTF.

The CDR3 nucleotides read TGCGCCAGCAGCTTGGCTCCATACCTTCTTGAGGATGAGAACACTGAAGCTTTCTTT. Protein product: CASSLAPYLLEDENTEAFF. The J gene is TRBJ1-1, the V gene TRBV5-1; D gene unclear. This CDR3 region has 19 residues. Trimming pared 0 bases from V and 1 base from J, leaving 22 bases between. CDR1 and CDR2 from the germline V gene are SGHRS and YFSETQ.

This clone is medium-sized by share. CDR3: CASRLTPNEQFF. The CDR3 DNA reads as TGTGCCAGCAGACTCACCCCCAATGAGCAGTTCTTC. The rearrangement links TRBV27 to TRBJ2-1; D is unresolved. The CDR3 loop spans 12 amino acids. V was shortened by 6 bases and J by 6 bases, with 9 bases between the two germline ends. The germline CDR1 and CDR2 sequences are MNHEY and SMNVEV (reference sequence).

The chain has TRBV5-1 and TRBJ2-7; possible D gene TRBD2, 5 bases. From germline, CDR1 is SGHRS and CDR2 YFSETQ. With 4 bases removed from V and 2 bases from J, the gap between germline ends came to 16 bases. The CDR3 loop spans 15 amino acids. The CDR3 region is CASSNDEGATYEQYF. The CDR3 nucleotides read TGCGCCAGCAGCAACGACGAGGGAGCAACCTACGAGCAGTACTTC.

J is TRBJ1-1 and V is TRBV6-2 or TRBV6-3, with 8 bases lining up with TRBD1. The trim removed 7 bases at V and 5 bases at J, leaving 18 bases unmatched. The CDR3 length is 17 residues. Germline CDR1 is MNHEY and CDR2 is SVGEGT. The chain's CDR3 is CASTYRTGGESGTEAFF. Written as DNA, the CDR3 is TGTGCCAGCACCTACCGTACAGGGGGAGAAAGTGGGACTGAAGCTTTCTTT.

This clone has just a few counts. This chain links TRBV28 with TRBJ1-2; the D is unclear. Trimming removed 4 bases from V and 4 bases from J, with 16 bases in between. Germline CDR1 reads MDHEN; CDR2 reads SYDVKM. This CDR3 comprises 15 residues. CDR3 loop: CASSSSPDTTYGYTF. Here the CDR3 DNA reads TGTGCCAGCAGTTCAAGTCCTGACACAACCTATGGCTACACCTTC.

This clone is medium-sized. The CDR3 protein is CASSPRAVLSGANVLTF. CDR3 sequence (DNA): TGTGCCAGCAGTCCCCGGGCGGTTCTCTCTGGGGCCAACGTCCTGACTTTC. The J gene is TRBJ2-6, the V gene TRBV6-1; no clear D gene. The V end lost 5 bases, the J end lost 0 bases, and 14 bases lay between the germline ends. Germline V gene lookup returns CDR1 MNHNS and CDR2 SASEGT. The length of the CDR3 is 17 residues.

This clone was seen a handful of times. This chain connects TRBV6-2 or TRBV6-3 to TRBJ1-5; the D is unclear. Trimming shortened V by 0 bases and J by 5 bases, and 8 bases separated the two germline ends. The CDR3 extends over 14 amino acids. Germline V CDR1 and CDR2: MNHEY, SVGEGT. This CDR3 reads CASSYSLGDQPQHF. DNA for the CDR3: TGTGCCAGCAGTTACTCGCTGGGAGATCAGCCCCAGCATTTT.

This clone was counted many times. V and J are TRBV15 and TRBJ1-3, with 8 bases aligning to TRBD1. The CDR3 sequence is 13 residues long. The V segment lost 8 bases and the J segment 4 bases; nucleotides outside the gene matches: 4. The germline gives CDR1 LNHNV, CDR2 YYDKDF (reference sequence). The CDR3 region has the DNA TGTGCCACCTGGGACAGGCGAGGAAACACCATATATTTT. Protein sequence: CATWDRRGNTIYF.

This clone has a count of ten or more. The CDR3 is CASSARGQHGYTF. The CDR3 DNA sequence: TGCGCCAGCAGTGCGCGGGGGCAACATGGCTACACCTTC. This chain joins TRBV10-1 and TRBJ1-2; perhaps TRBD1 as D (6 bases). CDR3 length: 13 residues. In germline, CDR1 is WNHNN, CDR2 SYGVQD (reference sequence). The ends were cut back, 4 bases at V and 6 bases at J, with 12 bases in the middle.

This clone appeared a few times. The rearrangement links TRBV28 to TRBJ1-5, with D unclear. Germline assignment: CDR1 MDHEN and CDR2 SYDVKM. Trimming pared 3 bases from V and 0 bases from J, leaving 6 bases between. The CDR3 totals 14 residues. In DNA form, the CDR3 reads TGTGCCAGCAGTTTGATTAATAGCAATCAGCCCCAGCATTTT. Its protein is CASSLINSNQPQHF. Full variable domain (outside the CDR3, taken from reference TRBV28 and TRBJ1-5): DVKVTQSSRYLVKRTGEKVFLECVQDMDHENMFWYRQDPGLGLRLIYFSYDVKMKEKGDIPEGYSVSREKKERFSLILESASTNQTSMYLCASSLINSNQPQHFGDGTRLSIL.

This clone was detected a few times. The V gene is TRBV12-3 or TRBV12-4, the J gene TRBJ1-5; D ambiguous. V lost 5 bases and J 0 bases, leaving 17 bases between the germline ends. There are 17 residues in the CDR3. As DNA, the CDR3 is TGTGCCAGCAGTCTCCACCACGGGAGGAATAGCAATCAGCCCCAGCATTTT. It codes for CASSLHHGRNSNQPQHF.

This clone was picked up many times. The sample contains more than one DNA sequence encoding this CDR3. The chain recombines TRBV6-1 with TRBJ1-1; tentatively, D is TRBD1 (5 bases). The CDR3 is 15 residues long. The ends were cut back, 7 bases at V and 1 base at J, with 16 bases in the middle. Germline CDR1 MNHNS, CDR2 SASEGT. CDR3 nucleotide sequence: TGTGCCAGCACCCTTGGGGGGACGGGGAACACTGAAGCTTTCTTT. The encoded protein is CASTLGGTGNTEAFF.

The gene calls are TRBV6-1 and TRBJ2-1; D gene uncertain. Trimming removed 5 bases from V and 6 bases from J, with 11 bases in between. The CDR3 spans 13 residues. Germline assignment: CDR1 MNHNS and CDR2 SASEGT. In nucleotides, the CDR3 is TGTGCCAGCAGTTATGGGGTTGGCAATGAGCAGTTCTTC. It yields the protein CASSYGVGNEQFF.

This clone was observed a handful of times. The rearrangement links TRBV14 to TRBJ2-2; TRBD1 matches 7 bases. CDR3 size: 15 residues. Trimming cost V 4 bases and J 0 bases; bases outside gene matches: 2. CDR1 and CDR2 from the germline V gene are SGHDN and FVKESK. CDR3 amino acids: CASSRDSSNTGELFF. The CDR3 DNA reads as TGTGCCAGCAGCCGGGACAGCTCGAACACCGGGGAGCTGTTTTTT.

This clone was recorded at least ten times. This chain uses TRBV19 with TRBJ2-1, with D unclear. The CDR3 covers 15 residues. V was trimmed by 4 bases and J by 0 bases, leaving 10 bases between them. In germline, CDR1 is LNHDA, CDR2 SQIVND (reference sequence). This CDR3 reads CASSTSRSSYNEQFF. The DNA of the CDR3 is TGTGCCAGTAGTACGTCCAGGAGCTCCTACAATGAGCAGTTCTTC.

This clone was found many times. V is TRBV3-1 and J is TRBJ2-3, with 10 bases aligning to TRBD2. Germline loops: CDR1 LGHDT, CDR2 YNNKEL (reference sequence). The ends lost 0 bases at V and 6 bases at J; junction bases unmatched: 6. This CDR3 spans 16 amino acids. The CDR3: CASSQEAGGYSDTQYF. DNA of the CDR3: TGTGCCAGCAGCCAAGAAGCGGGGGGGTATAGCGATACGCAGTATTTT.

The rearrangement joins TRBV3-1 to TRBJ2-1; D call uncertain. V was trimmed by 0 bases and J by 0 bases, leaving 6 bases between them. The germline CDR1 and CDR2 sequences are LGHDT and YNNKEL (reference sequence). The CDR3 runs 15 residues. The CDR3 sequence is CASSQEGLSYNEQFF. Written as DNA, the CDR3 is TGTGCCAGCAGCCAAGAGGGTCTCTCCTACAATGAGCAGTTCTTC.

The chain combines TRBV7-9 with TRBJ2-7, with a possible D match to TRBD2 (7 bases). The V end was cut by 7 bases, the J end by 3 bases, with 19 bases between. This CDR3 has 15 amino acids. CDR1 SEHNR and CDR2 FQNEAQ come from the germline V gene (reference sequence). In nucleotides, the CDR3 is TGTGCCAGCACTTTTGCCCAGGGGAGGGGCTACGAGCAGTACTTC. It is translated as CASTFAQGRGYEQYF.

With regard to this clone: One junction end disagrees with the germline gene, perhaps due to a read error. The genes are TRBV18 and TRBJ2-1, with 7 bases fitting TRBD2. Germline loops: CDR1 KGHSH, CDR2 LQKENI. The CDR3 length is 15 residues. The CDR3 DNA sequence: TGTGCCAGCTCACGCCAGCGGGACTCCTACAGTGAGCAGTTCTTC. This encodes CASSRQRDSYSEQFF. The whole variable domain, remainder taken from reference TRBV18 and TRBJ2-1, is NAGVMQNPRHLVRRRGQEARLRCSPMKGHSHVYWYRQLPEEGLKFMVYLQKENIIDESGMPKERFSAEFPKEGPSILRIQQVVRGDSAAYFCASSRQRDSYSEQFFGPGTRLTVL.

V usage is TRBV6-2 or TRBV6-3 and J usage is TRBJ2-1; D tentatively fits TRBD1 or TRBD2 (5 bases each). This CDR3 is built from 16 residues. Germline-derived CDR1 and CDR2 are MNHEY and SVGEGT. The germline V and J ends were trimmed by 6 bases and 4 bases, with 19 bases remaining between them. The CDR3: CASRWDRESSYNEQFF. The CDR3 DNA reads TGTGCCAGCAGATGGGACCGCGAGAGCTCATACAATGAGCAGTTCTTC.

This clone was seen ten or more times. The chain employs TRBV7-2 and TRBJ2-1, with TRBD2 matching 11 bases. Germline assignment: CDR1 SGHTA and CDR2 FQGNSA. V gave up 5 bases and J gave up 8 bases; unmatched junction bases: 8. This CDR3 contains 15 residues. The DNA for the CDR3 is TGTGCCAGCAGCCCGACTAGCGGGATGGTCTATGAGCAGTTCTTC. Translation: CASSPTSGMVYEQFF.